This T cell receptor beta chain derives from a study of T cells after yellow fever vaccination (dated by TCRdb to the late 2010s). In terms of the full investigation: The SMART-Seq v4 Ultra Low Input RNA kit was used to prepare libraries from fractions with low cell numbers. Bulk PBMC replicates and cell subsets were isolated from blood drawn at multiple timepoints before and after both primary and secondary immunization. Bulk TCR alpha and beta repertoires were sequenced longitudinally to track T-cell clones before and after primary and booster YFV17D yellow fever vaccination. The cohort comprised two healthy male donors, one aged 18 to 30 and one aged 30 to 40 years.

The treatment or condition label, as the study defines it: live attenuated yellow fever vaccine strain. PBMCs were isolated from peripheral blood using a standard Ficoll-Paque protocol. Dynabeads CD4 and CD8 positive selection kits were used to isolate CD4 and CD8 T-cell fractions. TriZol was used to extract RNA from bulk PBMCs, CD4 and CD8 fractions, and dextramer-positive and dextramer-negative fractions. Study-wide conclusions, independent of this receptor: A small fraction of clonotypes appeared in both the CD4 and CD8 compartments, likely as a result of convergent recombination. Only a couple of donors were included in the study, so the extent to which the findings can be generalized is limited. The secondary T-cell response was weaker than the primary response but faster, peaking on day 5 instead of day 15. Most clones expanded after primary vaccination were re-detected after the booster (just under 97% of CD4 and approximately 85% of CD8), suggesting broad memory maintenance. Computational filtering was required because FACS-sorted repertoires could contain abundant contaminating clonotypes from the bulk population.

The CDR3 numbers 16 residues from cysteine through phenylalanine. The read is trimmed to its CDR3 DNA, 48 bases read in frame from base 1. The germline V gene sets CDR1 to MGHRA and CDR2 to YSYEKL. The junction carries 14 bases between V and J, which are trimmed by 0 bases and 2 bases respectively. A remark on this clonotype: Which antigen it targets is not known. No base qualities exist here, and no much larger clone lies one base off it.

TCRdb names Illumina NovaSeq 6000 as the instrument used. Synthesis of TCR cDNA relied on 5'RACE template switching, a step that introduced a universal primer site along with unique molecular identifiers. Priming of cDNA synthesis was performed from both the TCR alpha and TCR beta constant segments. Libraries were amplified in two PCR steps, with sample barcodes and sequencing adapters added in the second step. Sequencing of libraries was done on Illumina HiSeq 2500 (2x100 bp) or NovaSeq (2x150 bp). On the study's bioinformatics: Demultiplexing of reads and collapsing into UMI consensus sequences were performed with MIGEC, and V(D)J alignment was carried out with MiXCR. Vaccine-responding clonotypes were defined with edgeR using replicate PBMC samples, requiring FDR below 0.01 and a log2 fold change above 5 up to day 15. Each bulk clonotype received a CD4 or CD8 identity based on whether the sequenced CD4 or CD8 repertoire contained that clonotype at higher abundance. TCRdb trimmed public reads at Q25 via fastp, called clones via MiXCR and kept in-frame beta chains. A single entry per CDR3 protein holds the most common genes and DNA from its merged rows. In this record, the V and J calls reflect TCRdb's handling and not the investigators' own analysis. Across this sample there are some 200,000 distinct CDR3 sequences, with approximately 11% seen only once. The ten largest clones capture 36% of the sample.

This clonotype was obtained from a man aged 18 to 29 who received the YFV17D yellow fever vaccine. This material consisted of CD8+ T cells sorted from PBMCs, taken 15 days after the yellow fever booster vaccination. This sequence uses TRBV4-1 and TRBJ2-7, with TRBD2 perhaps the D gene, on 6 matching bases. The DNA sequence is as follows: TGCGCCAGCAGCCAAGAGGGGGGTGGCAGACCCTACGAGCAGTACTTC. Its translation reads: CASSQEGGGRPYEQYF.